One and the same sample provided the 29 T cell receptor beta chains below, sequenced in a study of cytomegalovirus exposure and HLA in healthy donors. In the PCR, 60 Vbeta and 13 Jbeta primers were used. Only in-frame clones appear in the TCRdb table, and some are missing; sequencing was by immunoSEQ multiplex PCR. The sample includes roughly 45,000 clones. Sequenced input: PBMCs. The receptor source for this set is a woman aged 25 to 39 in good health and CMV-seronegative.

This sequence joins TRBV29-1 and TRBJ2-7; 8 nucleotides align to TRBD1. The CDR3 length is 15 residues. The germline CDR1 and CDR2 sequences are SQVTM and ANQGSEA. V was clipped by 1 base and J by 0 bases; unmatched bases: 5. CDR3 sequence: CSVEGGQGPSYEQYF. CDR3 sequence (DNA): TGCAGCGTTGAAGGTGGACAGGGCCCCTCCTACGAGCAGTACTTC.

This chain links TRBV11-2 with TRBJ1-2; D might be TRBD1 (6 bases). The germline CDR1 and CDR2 sequences are SGHAT and FQNNGV. CDR3 length: 14 amino acids. Trimming cost V 2 bases and J 5 bases, with 12 bases left between them. For the CDR3, the DNA is TGTGCCAGCAGCTTAATGAACAGGGTGTATGGCTACACCTTC. Protein: CASSLMNRVYGYTF.

This rearrangement joins TRBV9 to TRBJ2-1; tentatively, D is TRBD2 (6 bases). The germline gives CDR1 SGDLS, CDR2 YYNGEE. V was trimmed by 0 bases and J by 3 bases, leaving 7 bases between them. CDR3 length: 14 residues. CDR3 nucleotides: TGTGCCAGCAGCGTAGGCGGGAACTACAATGAGCAGTTCTTC. Translation: CASSVGGNYNEQFF.

V usage is TRBV28 and J usage is TRBJ2-3; D is unclear. CDR1 is MDHEN and CDR2 is SYDVKM in the germline V gene. This CDR3 is 11 amino acids long. Deletions cut 8 bases from V and 2 bases from J, with 5 bases between. The chain's CDR3 is CASPSTDTQYF. The DNA for the CDR3 is TGTGCCAGCCCTTCCACAGATACGCAGTATTTT.

V and J are TRBV30 and TRBJ1-5; D is unresolved. V was cut by 3 bases and J by 2 bases, with 14 bases left in between. This CDR3 spans 15 amino acids. Germline lookup yields CDR1 GTSNPN and CDR2 SVGIG (reference sequence). CDR3 sequence (DNA): TGTGCCTGGAGCCGGGGAGGCGTTGGCAATCAGCCCCAGCATTTT. Amino acid sequence: CAWSRGGVGNQPQHF.

V gene TRBV6-1 combines with J gene TRBJ1-1; possible D gene TRBD1, 6 bases. Germline V gene lookup returns CDR1 MNHNS and CDR2 SASEGT. Trimming shortened V by 3 bases and J by 4 bases, and 12 bases separated the two germline ends. The CDR3 runs 14 residues. CDR3 DNA: TGTGCCAGCAGTGAGGCGGGGGCTCTCACTGAAGCTTTCTTT. This translates into CASSEAGALTEAFF.

The chain couples TRBV28 to TRBJ2-3; TRBD2 matches at 8 bases. Trimming cost V 6 bases and J 2 bases; bases outside gene matches: 4. The CDR3 sequence is 14 residues long. Germline lookup yields CDR1 MDHEN and CDR2 SYDVKM. The CDR3: CASRKAGVTDTQYF. In DNA form, the CDR3 reads TGTGCCAGCAGGAAAGCGGGAGTCACAGATACGCAGTATTTT. Full variable domain (remainder filled in from reference TRBV28 and TRBJ2-3): DVKVTQSSRYLVKRTGEKVFLECVQDMDHENMFWYRQDPGLGLRLIYFSYDVKMKEKGDIPEGYSVSREKKERFSLILESASTNQTSMYLCASRKAGVTDTQYFGPGTRLTVL.

Comment on this clone: The junction does not match germline at one end; this may be a read error. V gene TRBV7-9 combines with J gene TRBJ1-2; possibly TRBD1 for D (6 bases). The CDR3 sequence is 13 residues long. In germline, CDR1 is SEHNR, CDR2 FQNEAQ (reference sequence). This chain's CDR3 is CASLRAGDYGHTF. The CDR3 nucleotides are TGTGCCAGCCTAAGAGCAGGGGACTATGGCCACACCTTC.

The chain combines TRBV4-2 with TRBJ2-7; D is perhaps TRBD2 (5 bases). Germline values: CDR1 LGHNA, CDR2 YNFKEQ. The CDR3 contains 16 residues. V dropped 0 bases and J dropped 3 bases, with 15 bases sitting between them. CDR3 sequence (DNA): TGTGCCAGCAGCCAAGATCTAGGACTTTTTGGCTACGAGCAGTACTTC. This translates into CASSQDLGLFGYEQYF.

The chain is built from TRBV9 and TRBJ2-1, with 13 bases that match TRBD2. Per the germline V gene, CDR1 is SGDLS and CDR2 is YYNGEE. This CDR3 has 16 amino acids. The ends lost 3 bases at V and 7 bases at J; junction bases unmatched: 7. CDR3 sequence (DNA): TGTGCCAGCAGCGGGACTAGCGGGAGTTTGGTAAATGAGCAGTTCTTC. It yields the protein CASSGTSGSLVNEQFF.

The chain uses TRBV11-2 and TRBJ2-1; 14 bases line up with TRBD2. The CDR3 is made up of 16 amino acids. CDR1 and CDR2 (germline): SGHAT, FQNNGV. The junction had 10 bases not matched to a gene; V was cut back by 0 bases and J by 15 bases. The CDR3 protein is CASSLDRRLAGGLVFF. CDR3 nucleotide sequence: TGTGCCAGCAGCTTAGATCGCCGACTAGCGGGAGGGCTTGTGTTCTTC.

This rearrangement joins TRBV4-1 to TRBJ1-1; D is perhaps TRBD1 (6 bases). Trimming stripped 0 bases from V and 2 bases from J, with 28 bases between. In germline, CDR1 is MGHRA, CDR2 YSYEKL. This CDR3 region has 21 residues. The CDR3 sequence is CASSQEFGVPWGTILNTEAFF. The DNA for the CDR3 is TGCGCCAGCAGCCAAGAGTTCGGGGTTCCCTGGGGGACAATACTAAACACTGAAGCTTTCTTT.

The chain combines TRBV7-9 with TRBJ2-7; D gene uncertain. The CDR3 has 15 residues. CDR1 is SEHNR and CDR2 is FQNEAQ in the germline V gene (reference sequence). V lost 1 base, J lost 1 base, and 11 bases lay in between. For the CDR3, the DNA is TGTGCCAGCAGCTTAGGGCTAGTCTCATCCTACGAGCAGTACTTC. Translated: CASSLGLVSSYEQYF. Full variable domain (remainder filled in from reference TRBV7-9 and TRBJ2-7): DTGVSQNPRHKITKRGQNVTFRCDPISEHNRLYWYRQTLGQGPEFLTYFQNEAQLEKSRLLSDRFSAERPKGSFSTLEIQRTEQGDSAMYLCASSLGLVSSYEQYFGPGTRLTVT.

The CDR3: CAYNRGTGTDTQYF. The DNA of the CDR3 is TGTGCTTACAATCGCGGGACAGGCACAGATACGCAGTATTTT. V and J are TRBV30 and TRBJ2-3; weak D call: TRBD1 (7 bases). The CDR3 is 14 amino acids. Germline V gives CDR1 GTSNPN, CDR2 SVGIG (reference sequence).

This CDR3 is CASSAPRVAPPTYNEQFF. CDR3 bases: TGTGCCAGCAGCGCACCACGAGTAGCGCCCCCCACCTACAATGAGCAGTTCTTC. The rearrangement joins TRBV27 to TRBJ2-1, with D possibly TRBD2 on 5 matching bases. This CDR3 has 18 residues. Germline CDR1 and CDR2: MNHEY and SMNVEV (reference sequence). Trimming stripped 6 bases from V and 2 bases from J, with 23 bases between.

The chain recombines TRBV4-1 with TRBJ1-2; D unclear. Trimming cost V 0 bases and J 2 bases, with 10 bases left between them. This CDR3 spans 15 amino acids. Germline V lookup: CDR1 MGHRA, CDR2 YSYEKL. The chain's CDR3 is CASSQELVANYGYTF. The CDR3, as DNA: TGCGCCAGCAGCCAAGAATTGGTCGCGAACTATGGCTACACCTTC.

The V and J genes are TRBV19 and TRBJ2-1; TRBD2 matches at 10 bases. This CDR3 has 14 amino acids. Germline assignment: CDR1 LNHDA and CDR2 SQIVND (reference sequence). V lost 5 bases and J lost 5; bases outside the gene matches: 3. The chain's CDR3 is CASSFSGGNNEQFF. CDR3 nucleotide sequence: TGTGCCAGTAGTTTTAGCGGGGGGAACAATGAGCAGTTCTTC.

This chain joins TRBV29-1 and TRBJ1-4; D perhaps matches TRBD1 (5 bases). Trimming stripped 7 bases from V and 7 bases from J, with 19 bases between. Germline assignment: CDR1 SQVTM and CDR2 ANQGSEA. CDR3 size: 14 residues. The CDR3 spells CSADRGQGSEKLFF. The DNA of the CDR3 is TGCAGCGCAGACCGAGGTCAGGGCAGTGAAAAACTGTTTTTT.

The chain is built from TRBV14 and TRBJ2-3; D remains ambiguous. The CDR3 is 14 residues long. The V gene's germline CDR1 is SGHDN and CDR2 FVKESK. V lost 0 bases and J 6 bases, leaving 10 bases between the germline ends. CDR3 in DNA: TGTGCCAGCAGCCAAGAACCCCGAGCGGATACGCAGTATTTT. Encoded protein: CASSQEPRADTQYF.

The genes are TRBV18 and TRBJ2-7, with 8 bases lining up with TRBD1. The CDR3 is 14 amino acids. CDR1 is KGHSH and CDR2 is LQKENI in the germline V gene. The J segment lost 2 bases and the V segment lost 2 bases, leaving 2 bases of the junction unmatched. Here the CDR3 reads CASSPEQGAYEQYF. In nucleotides, the CDR3 is TGTGCCAGCTCACCAGAACAGGGGGCCTACGAGCAGTACTTC.

The V gene is TRBV5-8, the J gene TRBJ2-5; D may be TRBD1 (6 bases). Trimming pared 1 base from V and 2 bases from J, leaving 6 bases between. CDR1 is SGHTS and CDR2 is YDEGEE in the germline V gene. CDR3 size: 13 residues. Here the CDR3 reads CASSLRGQETQYF. The DNA for the CDR3 is TGTGCCAGCAGCTTGAGGGGGCAAGAGACCCAGTACTTC.

This rearrangement joins TRBV30 to TRBJ1-1, with no clear D. Trimming left V 2 bases short and J 7 bases short, with 8 bases between. Germline-derived CDR1 and CDR2 are GTSNPN and SVGIG (reference sequence). This CDR3 is built from 11 residues. As DNA, the CDR3 is TGTGCCTGGAGTCTAATGCTTGAAGCTTTCTTT. This gives the protein CAWSLMLEAFF.

The chain couples TRBV4-2 to TRBJ1-1; D may be TRBD1 (5 bases). Germline values: CDR1 LGHNA, CDR2 YNFKEQ. The germline V and J ends were trimmed by 2 bases and 3 bases, with 22 bases remaining between them. The CDR3 is 18 residues long. CDR3 DNA: TGTGCCAGCAGCCAATCATGGACACCCGCTGGTATTGACACTGAAGCTTTCTTT. Its protein is CASSQSWTPAGIDTEAFF.

The chain joins TRBV18 to TRBJ1-1; D ambiguous. Germline lookup yields CDR1 KGHSH and CDR2 LQKENI. The CDR3 contains 16 residues. Deletions cut 3 bases from V and 1 base from J, with 15 bases between. The CDR3: CASSPRSVIGNTEAFF. Here the CDR3 DNA reads TGTGCCAGCTCACCGAGGTCCGTAATCGGGAACACTGAAGCTTTCTTT.

This chain connects TRBV5-1 to TRBJ1-4; 10 bases are shared with TRBD1. The V gene's germline CDR1 is SGHRS and CDR2 YFSETQ. V trimming: 4 bases; J trimming: 6 bases; junction bases outside the gene matches: 6. The CDR3 extends over 15 amino acids. CDR3 region: CASSSIGTGDEKLFF. In DNA, the CDR3 is TGCGCCAGCAGCAGTATAGGGACAGGGGATGAAAAACTGTTTTTT.

V usage is TRBV4-3 and J usage is TRBJ2-6; D is unclear. The CDR3 runs 16 residues. V gave up 0 bases and J gave up 0 bases, with 6 bases separating them. Per the germline V gene, CDR1 is LGHNA and CDR2 is YSLEER. DNA for the CDR3: TGCGCCAGCAGCCAAGAACCGGGCTCTGGGGCCAACGTCCTGACTTTC. The encoded protein is CASSQEPGSGANVLTF.

The chain recombines TRBV6-5 with TRBJ2-7; 7 bases map to TRBD1. Trimming removed 5 bases from V and 3 bases from J; junction bases left unmatched: 7. CDR1 is MNHEY and CDR2 is SVGAGI in the germline V gene. The CDR3 is 14 amino acids. Written as DNA, the CDR3 is TGTGCCAGCAGTAGTTTGCCAGGGGGCTACGAGCAGTACTTC. This encodes CASSSLPGGYEQYF.

In DNA, the CDR3 is TGCAGCGTGACCAACAGGGGGCGTTTGCAGAGTGGCACTGAAGCTTTCTTT. Encoded protein: CSVTNRGRLQSGTEAFF. This rearrangement joins TRBV29-1 to TRBJ1-1; TRBD1 matches 9 bases. The CDR3 totals 17 residues. CDR1 is SQVTM and CDR2 is ANQGSEA in the germline V gene. V lost 6 bases to trimming and J lost 4 bases; unmatched junction nucleotides: 18.

The chain couples TRBV29-1 to TRBJ1-3; D gene uncertain. V shed 0 bases and J shed 4 bases, with 13 bases lying between them. There are 15 residues in the CDR3. CDR1 and CDR2 (germline): SQVTM, ANQGSEA. DNA for the CDR3: TGCAGCGTTGAAGATTGGGAGACGGTGGGAAACACCATATATTTT. Its protein product is CSVEDWETVGNTIYF. The full variable domain, in which reference TRBV29-1 and TRBJ1-3 provide the parts outside the CDR3, is SAVISQKPSRDICQRGTSLTIQCQVDSQVTMMFWYRQQPGQSLTLIATANQGSEATYESGFVIDKFPISRPNLTFSTLTVSNMSPEDSSIYLCSVEDWETVGNTIYFGEGSWLTVV.